The 17 T cell receptor beta chains below come from one sample, sequenced in a study of cytomegalovirus exposure and HLA in healthy donors. Only in-frame clones appear in the TCRdb table, and some are missing; sequencing was by immunoSEQ multiplex PCR. This sample yields 110,000 to 150,000 clones, of which 80% to 90% are seen a single time; under 1.5% belongs to the top ten. The source material was PBMCs. Receptors were obtained from a woman in her 30s in good health and CMV-seronegative.

This clone was detected once. This chain links TRBV5-4 with TRBJ1-2; D is ambiguous. CDR1 SGHNT and CDR2 YYREEE come from the germline V gene (reference sequence). The CDR3 has 15 amino acids. Trimming removed 0 bases from V and 0 bases from J, with 9 bases in between. CDR3 protein: CASSLGGSANYGYTF. CDR3 sequence (DNA): TGTGCCAGCAGCTTGGGCGGGAGCGCTAACTATGGCTACACCTTC.

The chain uses TRBV2 and TRBJ1-5, with D possibly TRBD1 on 5 matching bases. In germline, CDR1 is SNHLY, CDR2 FYNNEI. The CDR3 is 14 amino acids. With 4 bases removed from V and 8 bases from J, the gap between germline ends came to 15 bases. The DNA of the CDR3 is TGTGCCAGCAGTGGCGGGGGGGGGAGCGAGCCCCAGCATTTT. It encodes CASSGGGGSEPQHF.

The chain links TRBV7-3 to TRBJ2-2, with TRBD1 identical over 8 bases. The CDR3 contains 14 residues. J was trimmed by 6 bases and V by 4 bases; bases with no gene match: 4. Germline CDR1 and CDR2: SGHTA and FQGTGA. CDR3 protein: CASSYTGGSGELFF. CDR3 bases: TGTGCCAGCAGCTACACAGGGGGGTCCGGGGAGCTGTTTTTT. Full variable domain (remainder filled in from reference TRBV7-3 and TRBJ2-2): GAGVSQTPSNKVTEKGKYVELRCDPISGHTALYWYRQSLGQGPEFLIYFQGTGAADDSGLPNDRFFAVRPEGSVSTLKIQRTERGDSAVYLCASSYTGGSGELFFGEGSRLTVL.

The chain recombines TRBV19 with TRBJ1-1, with unresolved D. V was trimmed by 7 bases and J by 1 base, leaving 16 bases between them. Germline V gene sequence: CDR1 LNHDA, CDR2 SQIVND (reference sequence). The CDR3 loop spans 15 amino acids. The CDR3 DNA reads as TGTGCCAGTACCCAGCGGGGAACCGGGAACACTGAAGCTTTCTTT. Protein sequence: CASTQRGTGNTEAFF.

This chain connects TRBV7-6 to TRBJ1-1; 7 bases match TRBD1. This CDR3 is built from 14 residues. Per germline, CDR1 SGHVS and CDR2 FNYEAQ. V gave up 4 bases and J gave up 6 bases; unmatched junction bases: 8. In DNA, the CDR3 is TGTGCCAGCAGCTCTGACACAGGGGCCGCTGAAGCTTTCTTT. Amino acids: CASSSDTGAAEAFF.

This chain connects TRBV6-5 to TRBJ1-2; TRBD1 is a possible D gene (6 bases). CDR1 MNHEY and CDR2 SVGAGI come from the germline V gene. Trimming cost V 7 bases and J 7 bases, with 10 bases left between them. The CDR3 consists of 11 residues. The CDR3 sequence is CASTEGVGYTF. As DNA, the CDR3 is TGTGCCAGCACTGAGGGGGTTGGCTACACCTTC.

The chain uses TRBV18 and TRBJ1-2; D not certain. Germline values: CDR1 KGHSH, CDR2 LQKENI. CDR3 size: 15 residues. With 3 bases removed from V and 3 bases from J, the gap between germline ends came to 14 bases. The CDR3 here is CASSPRRELDYGYTF. The CDR3 region has the DNA TGTGCCAGCTCACCCCGGAGGGAATTGGACTATGGCTACACCTTC.

The chain links TRBV7-9 to TRBJ1-2; D gene unclear. Germline CDR1 reads SEHNR; CDR2 reads FQNEAQ (reference sequence). Trimming took 5 bases from V and 6 from J, leaving 13 bases between them. There are 13 residues in the CDR3. The CDR3, as DNA: TGTGCCAGCAGCCGCACGGGGTATAATGGCTACACCTTC. As protein: CASSRTGYNGYTF.

V gene TRBV6-6 combines with J gene TRBJ1-1; 10 bases are a match to TRBD1. Trimming cost V 4 bases and J 11 bases; bases outside gene matches: 1. Germline V gives CDR1 MNHNY, CDR2 SVGAGI (reference sequence). CDR3 length: 11 amino acids. This CDR3 reads CASSLDRGAFF. As DNA, the CDR3 is TGTGCCAGCAGTTTGGACAGGGGGGCTTTCTTT.

The V gene is TRBV13, the J gene TRBJ2-3, with D possibly matching TRBD2 (6 bases). The CDR3 extends over 14 amino acids. CDR1 is PRHDT, CDR2 FYEKMQ, per germline (reference sequence). Trimming stripped 8 bases from V and 1 base from J, with 13 bases between. The CDR3, as DNA: TGTGCCAGCTCGACGGGGGAGCGCACAGATACGCAGTATTTT. This translates into CASSTGERTDTQYF.

The chain uses TRBV6-6 and TRBJ2-7; perhaps TRBD1 as D (5 bases). The CDR3 sequence is 15 residues long. Germline-derived CDR1 and CDR2 are MNHNY and SVGAGI (reference sequence). Trimming cost V 3 bases and J 3 bases, with 15 bases left between them. CDR3 amino acids: CASSYQGAWVYEQYF. In DNA, the CDR3 is TGTGCCAGCAGTTATCAGGGTGCCTGGGTCTACGAGCAGTACTTC.

This chain joins TRBV30 and TRBJ1-5; 8 bases line up with TRBD1. The CDR3 length is 13 residues. With V trimmed by 1 base and J by 4 bases, 0 bases remained unmatched. CDR1 GTSNPN and CDR2 SVGIG come from the germline V gene (reference sequence). In nucleotides, the CDR3 is TGTGCCTGGAGTGGACAGGGGAATCAGCCCCAGCATTTT. Protein: CAWSGQGNQPQHF.

This clone has only a few counts. This chain joins TRBV5-1 and TRBJ2-2; maybe TRBD2 (7 bases). Germline V gene sequence: CDR1 SGHRS, CDR2 YFSETQ. V dropped 4 bases and J dropped 9 bases, with 19 bases sitting between them. The CDR3 sequence is 15 residues long. The CDR3: CASSRLGGAGRELFF. CDR3 DNA sequence: TGCGCCAGCAGCCGGCTGGGGGGGGCCGGTAGGGAGCTGTTTTTT. Combining the CDR3 with reference TRBV5-1 and TRBJ2-2 gives the whole variable domain KAGVTQTPRYLIKTRGQQVTLSCSPISGHRSVSWYQQTPGQGLQFLFEYFSETQRNKGNFPGRFSGRQFSNSRSEMNVSTLELGDSALYLCASSRLGGAGRELFFGEGSRLTVL.

This rearrangement joins TRBV25-1 to TRBJ2-5; D is ambiguous. CDR1 and CDR2 from the germline V gene are MGHDK and SYGVNS. The CDR3 consists of 13 residues. The V gene lost 4 bases and the J gene lost 3 bases, with 9 bases spanning the gap. The CDR3 sequence: CASSVTKKETQYF. The CDR3 DNA follows: TGTGCCAGCAGTGTAACTAAGAAAGAGACCCAGTACTTC.

CDR3 nucleotides: TGTGCCTGGAGAGACAGGGGGAACACTGAAGCTTTCTTT. Residues: CAWRDRGNTEAFF. The chain joins TRBV30 to TRBJ1-1, with TRBD1 matching 8 bases. Per germline, CDR1 GTSNPN and CDR2 SVGIG (reference sequence). This CDR3 contains 13 residues. The junction had 1 base not matched to a gene; V was cut back by 3 bases and J by 1 base.

DNA for the CDR3: TGTGCCAGCTCACGACGAGGCAGGGGTAATGAAAAACTGTTTTTT. It yields the protein CASSRRGRGNEKLFF. This chain joins TRBV18 and TRBJ1-4, with D perhaps TRBD1 (6 bases). Between the trimmed V and J ends, which lost 4 bases and 4 bases, there was a span of 13 bases. Germline CDR1 and CDR2: KGHSH and LQKENI. The CDR3 consists of 15 residues.

The chain has TRBV6-1 and TRBJ2-7; D is possibly TRBD2 (7 bases). Germline V gene data show CDR1 as MNHNS and CDR2 as SASEGT. The V and J ends lost 3 bases and 0 bases respectively, with 12 bases between them. CDR3 length: 15 amino acids. This chain's CDR3 is CASSDRGGISYEQYF. The CDR3 nucleotides are TGTGCCAGCAGTGATAGGGGGGGCATCTCCTACGAGCAGTACTTC.